This is a list of T cell receptor beta chains from one sample in a study of shared clonotypes between healthy human individuals. Assay used: immunoSEQ multiplex PCR; TCRdb lists only in-frame clones, some missing. The sample has roughly 890,000 clones; 80% to 95% are singletons. Sample: naive CD8+ T cells sorted from blood. These receptors were taken from a man younger than 40 in good health. Each CDR3 is given with its conserved first and last residue. Fields, in order: CDR3 length, D gene, clone size, V gene, J gene, CDR3 protein, CDR3 DNA. D genes are given only for firm matches. Rows give clone size only sometimes, using once, few, many, or a class for an expanded clone.

len: 18; d_gene: .; abundance: .; v_gene: TRBV9; j_gene: TRBJ1-6; CDR3aa: CASSVDREKSSYNSPLHF; CDR3nt: TGTGCCAGCAGCGTAGACCGGGAGAAGAGCTCCTATAATTCACCCCTCCACTTT
len: 15; d_gene: .; abundance: .; v_gene: TRBV4-3; j_gene: TRBJ2-7; CDR3aa: CASSPFLGGTYEQYF; CDR3nt: TGCGCCAGCAGCCCTTTTCTGGGAGGAACCTACGAGCAGTACTTC
len: 18; d_gene: .; abundance: .; v_gene: TRBV27; j_gene: TRBJ2-5; CDR3aa: CASSLLPDRPGGQETQYF; CDR3nt: TGTGCCAGCAGTTTACTACCCGACAGGCCCGGAGGCCAAGAGACCCAGTACTTC
len: 14; d_gene: .; abundance: .; v_gene: TRBV27; j_gene: TRBJ2-7; CDR3aa: CASSWDASSYEQYF; CDR3nt: TGTGCCAGCAGCTGGGACGCTAGCTCCTACGAGCAGTACTTC
len: 16; d_gene: .; abundance: .; v_gene: TRBV28; j_gene: TRBJ1-4; CDR3aa: CASSFIFGARNEKLFF; CDR3nt: TGTGCCAGCAGTTTTATCTTTGGGGCACGTAATGAAAAACTGTTTTTT
len: 17; d_gene: .; abundance: .; v_gene: TRBV4-3; j_gene: TRBJ2-3; CDR3aa: CASSQDKAGSVTDTQYF; CDR3nt: TGCGCCAGCAGCCAAGATAAGGCAGGGAGTGTCACAGATACGCAGTATTTT
len: 13; d_gene: .; abundance: .; v_gene: TRBV7-9; j_gene: TRBJ2-7; CDR3aa: CASTEGHAYEQYF; CDR3nt: TGTGCCAGCACTGAGGGACATGCCTACGAGCAGTACTTC
len: 13; d_gene: .; abundance: .; v_gene: TRBV6-1; j_gene: TRBJ2-7; CDR3aa: CASSEGIFDEQYF; CDR3nt: TGTGCCAGCAGTGAAGGAATCTTCGACGAGCAGTACTTC
len: 14; d_gene: .; abundance: .; v_gene: TRBV6-6; j_gene: TRBJ2-7; CDR3aa: CASGSGGGFIEQYF; CDR3nt: TGTGCCAGCGGATCGGGGGGCGGCTTCATCGAGCAGTACTTC
len: 16; d_gene: TRBD1; abundance: .; v_gene: TRBV5-1; j_gene: TRBJ2-5; CDR3aa: CASSPTVGTGEETQYF; CDR3nt: TGCGCCAGCAGCCCAACGGTGGGGACAGGGGAGGAGACCCAGTACTTC
len: 14; d_gene: .; abundance: .; v_gene: TRBV5-5; j_gene: TRBJ2-7; CDR3aa: CASSLQGLAYEQYF; CDR3nt: TGTGCCAGCAGCTTACAGGGTTTGGCCTACGAGCAGTACTTC
len: 17; d_gene: .; abundance: .; v_gene: TRBV11-2; j_gene: TRBJ2-7; CDR3aa: CASSLKWDGITAYEQYF; CDR3nt: TGTGCCAGCAGCTTAAAGTGGGACGGGATAACGGCGTACGAGCAGTACTTC
len: 14; d_gene: .; abundance: .; v_gene: TRBV7-9; j_gene: TRBJ2-7; CDR3aa: CASSFPGAPVEQYF; CDR3nt: TGTGCCAGCAGCTTCCCAGGGGCCCCCGTGGAGCAGTACTTC
len: 13; d_gene: .; abundance: .; v_gene: TRBV4-1; j_gene: TRBJ1-1; CDR3aa: CASSLGSGTEAFF; CDR3nt: TGCGCCAGCAGCTTAGGTTCCGGGACTGAAGCTTTCTTT
len: 14; d_gene: TRBD2; abundance: once; v_gene: TRBV19; j_gene: TRBJ2-7; CDR3aa: CASTIAGGSYEQYF; CDR3nt: TGTGCCAGTACCATAGCGGGAGGGTCCTACGAGCAGTACTTC
len: 14; d_gene: .; abundance: once; v_gene: TRBV29-1; j_gene: TRBJ2-7; CDR3aa: CSVETPSAKSGQYF; CDR3nt: TGCAGCGTAGAAACGCCCAGCGCTAAAAGCGGGCAGTACTTC
len: 13; d_gene: .; abundance: once; v_gene: TRBV7-9; j_gene: TRBJ1-3; CDR3aa: CASSLGVGNTIYF; CDR3nt: TGTGCCAGCAGCTTAGGAGTTGGAAACACCATATATTTT
len: 18; d_gene: TRBD1; abundance: .; v_gene: TRBV5-1; j_gene: TRBJ1-5; CDR3aa: CASSLAPTGGDSNQPQHF; CDR3nt: TGCGCCAGCAGCTTGGCCCCGACAGGGGGCGACAGCAATCAGCCCCAGCATTTT
len: 13; d_gene: .; abundance: .; v_gene: TRBV30; j_gene: TRBJ2-7; CDR3aa: CAWNNRVSYEQYF; CDR3nt: TGTGCCTGGAATAACAGGGTCTCCTACGAGCAGTACTTC
len: 16; d_gene: .; abundance: once; v_gene: TRBV6-4; j_gene: TRBJ1-1; CDR3aa: CASSDLTRGAFSEAFF; CDR3nt: TGTGCCAGCAGTGACTTAACAAGGGGGGCTTTCAGTGAAGCTTTCTTT
len: 14; d_gene: .; abundance: .; v_gene: TRBV27; j_gene: TRBJ2-7; CDR3aa: CASSLLGVLDEQYF; CDR3nt: TGTGCCAGCAGTTTGTTAGGGGTGCTCGACGAGCAGTACTTC
len: 18; d_gene: TRBD2; abundance: .; v_gene: TRBV7-9; j_gene: TRBJ2-3; CDR3aa: CASSWPPGLAGATDTQYF; CDR3nt: TGTGCCAGCAGCTGGCCCCCCGGGCTAGCGGGGGCAACAGATACGCAGTATTTT
len: 11; d_gene: .; abundance: few; v_gene: TRBV6-5; j_gene: TRBJ1-2; CDR3aa: CASSYSGGHTF; CDR3nt: TGTGCCAGCAGTTACTCTGGGGGGCATACCTTC
len: 14; d_gene: .; abundance: .; v_gene: TRBV7-8; j_gene: TRBJ2-3; CDR3aa: CASSVTLGPDTQYF; CDR3nt: TGTGCCAGCAGCGTTACGCTGGGTCCAGATACGCAGTATTTT
len: 16; d_gene: .; abundance: .; v_gene: TRBV28; j_gene: TRBJ1-4; CDR3aa: CASSHTLRSPNEKLFF; CDR3nt: TGTGCCAGCAGTCACACCCTCCGCTCACCTAATGAAAAACTGTTTTTT
len: 15; d_gene: .; abundance: .; v_gene: TRBV7-3; j_gene: TRBJ2-3; CDR3aa: CASSAGTVSTDTQYF; CDR3nt: TGTGCCAGCAGCGCCGGGACTGTTAGCACAGATACGCAGTATTTT
len: 16; d_gene: TRBD1; abundance: .; v_gene: TRBV29-1; j_gene: TRBJ2-7; CDR3aa: CSVGGDRGDWSIEQYF; CDR3nt: TGCAGCGTTGGTGGGGACAGGGGAGACTGGAGTATCGAGCAGTACTTC
len: 13; d_gene: .; abundance: few; v_gene: TRBV7-9; j_gene: TRBJ1-1; CDR3aa: CASSPRTERGAFF; CDR3nt: TGTGCCAGCAGCCCGCGGACGGAAAGAGGAGCTTTCTTT